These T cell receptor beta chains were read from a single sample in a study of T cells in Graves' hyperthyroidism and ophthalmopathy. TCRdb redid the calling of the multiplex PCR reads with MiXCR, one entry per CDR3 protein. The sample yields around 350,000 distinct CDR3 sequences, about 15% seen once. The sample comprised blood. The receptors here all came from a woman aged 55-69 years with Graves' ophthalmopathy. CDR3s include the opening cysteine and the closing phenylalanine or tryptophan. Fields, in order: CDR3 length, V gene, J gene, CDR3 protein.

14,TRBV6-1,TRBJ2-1,CASIKTSGSYEQFF
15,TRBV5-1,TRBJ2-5,CASSLAPGLQETQYF
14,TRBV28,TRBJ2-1,CASRGLAGRNEQFF
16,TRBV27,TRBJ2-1,CASSPWAGVSYNEQFF
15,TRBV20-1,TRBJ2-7,CSAGRLFEASYEQYF
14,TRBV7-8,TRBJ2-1,CASSSNRALNEQFF
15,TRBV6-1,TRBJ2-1,CASSVLGQALNEQFF
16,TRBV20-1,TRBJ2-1,CSARDGQSSSYNEQFF
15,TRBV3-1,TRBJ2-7,CASSQGGGLAAEQYF
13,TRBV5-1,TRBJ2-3,CASSLSLRDTQYF
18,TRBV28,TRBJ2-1,CASTLSWAGSGPNNEQFF
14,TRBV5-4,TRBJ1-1,CASSLELGNTEAFF
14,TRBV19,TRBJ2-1,CASSQTSGSYEQFF
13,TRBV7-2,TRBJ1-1,CASSLGLQTEAFF
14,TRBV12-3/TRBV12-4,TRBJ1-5,CASSLRQGGQPQHF
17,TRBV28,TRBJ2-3,CASRELAVGVGTDTQYF
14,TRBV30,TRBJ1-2,CALPGPGASYGYTF
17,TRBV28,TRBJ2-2,CASSLGRLAGGTGELFF
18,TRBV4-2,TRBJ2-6,CASSQEQGLRFGANVLTF
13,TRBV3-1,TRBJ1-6,CASSQTSGGPLHF
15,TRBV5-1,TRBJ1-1,CASSLARHTNTEAFF
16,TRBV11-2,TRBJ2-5,CASTLGVSAEGETQYF
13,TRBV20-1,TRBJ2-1,CSARDQRIREQFF
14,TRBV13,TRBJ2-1,CASSLGPPGNEQFF
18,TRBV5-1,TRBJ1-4,CASSLAGPGLGTNEKLFF
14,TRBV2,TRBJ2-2,CASSEQGARRELFF
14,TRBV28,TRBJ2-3,CASSLRNTEDTQYF
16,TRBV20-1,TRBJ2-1,CSARDSDAGSYNEQFF
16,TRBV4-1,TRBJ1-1,CASSLREMTANTEAFF
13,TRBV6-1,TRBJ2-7,CASSMGGSYEQYF
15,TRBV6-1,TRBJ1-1,CASFFTYGVNTEAFF
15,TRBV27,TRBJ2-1,CASSFRAGVGNEQFF
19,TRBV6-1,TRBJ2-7,CASSSPDRGGLPNSYEQYF
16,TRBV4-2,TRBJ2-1,CASSPITSATYNEQFF
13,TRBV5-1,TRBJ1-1,CASKQGSNTEAFF
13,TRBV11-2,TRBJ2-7,CASRFTGTLEQYF
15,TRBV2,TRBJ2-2,CASSERQGGTGELFF